This T cell receptor (beta chain) was profiled in a study of cytomegalovirus exposure and HLA in healthy donors. The study, taken as a whole, reports: Among the sequence variants, a highly shared cluster was likely an artifact of sequencing. Indistinguishable V segments such as TRBV6-2 and TRBV6-3 were excluded.

In regard to this clone: The antigen is unknown.

This PCR relied on a set of 60 Vbeta primers and 13 Jbeta primers. Original analysis: In a later analysis, tens of millions of unique TCR beta chains included roughly 11 million shared by two or more donors. Data came from immunoSEQ multiplex PCR; TCRdb stores just in-frame clones and leaves some out. For V, J and clone size, that table is used; D and trimming come from the DNA. The sample records 140,000 to 150,000 clones, about three quarters being singletons. Donors had nominal health at sampling but likely had unrecorded immune exposures. In germline, CDR1 is MNHEY, CDR2 SVGAGI. V was pared by 10 bases and J by 9 bases, with 17 bases of the junction left unmatched. The CDR3 covers 14 residues.

The origin of this receptor is a male donor in good health and CMV-seronegative. Sequencing used PBMCs. The chain carries TRBV6-5 and TRBJ2-5; 7 nucleotides line up with TRBD2. The CDR3 DNA is TGTGCCACCTATGGGGGAGGGGAGAGGTTTTCCCAGTACTTC. This encodes CATYGGGERFSQYF.